What follows is one TCR beta chain and its context. This entry is derived from a study of radiotherapy plus CTLA-4 blockade in lung cancer. The repertoire was sequenced with immunoSEQ multiplex PCR; TCRdb's copy has only in-frame clones and lacks some. The top ten clones hold 15% to 20% of a sample with around 44,000 clones, 80% to 90% of them seen once. The CDR3 is 16 residues long. The germline gives CDR1 LNHNV, CDR2 YYDKDF (reference sequence). V usage is TRBV15 and J usage is TRBJ2-5; 8 bases match TRBD1. The J call is in doubt because the DNA end fits TRBJ2-7 better. The sequence was obtained from a human donor with non-small cell lung cancer that progressed on radiotherapy plus ipilimumab. Some clones in this sample may be carry-over from other donors' samples. The specimen was peripheral blood, collected from a patient treated with radiotherapy plus ipilimumab. The CDR3 reads CATSSYRQGQIYEQYF. CDR3 sequence (DNA): TGTGCCACCAGCAGCTATCGACAGGGGCAGATCTACGAGCAGTACTTC.